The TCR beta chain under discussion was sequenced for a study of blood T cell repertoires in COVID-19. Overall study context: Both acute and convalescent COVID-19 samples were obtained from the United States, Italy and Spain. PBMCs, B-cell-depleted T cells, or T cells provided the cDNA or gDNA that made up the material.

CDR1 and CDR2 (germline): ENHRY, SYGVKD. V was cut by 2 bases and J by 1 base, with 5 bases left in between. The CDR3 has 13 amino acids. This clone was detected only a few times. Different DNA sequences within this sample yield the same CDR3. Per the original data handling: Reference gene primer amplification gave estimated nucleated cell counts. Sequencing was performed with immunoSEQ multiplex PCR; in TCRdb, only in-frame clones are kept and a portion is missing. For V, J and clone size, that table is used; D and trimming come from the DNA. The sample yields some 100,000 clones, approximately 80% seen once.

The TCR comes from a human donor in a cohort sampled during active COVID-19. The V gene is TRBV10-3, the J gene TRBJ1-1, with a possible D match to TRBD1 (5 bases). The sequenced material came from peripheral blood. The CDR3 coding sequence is TGTGCCATCAGTGAGGGACAGAACACTGAAGCTTTCTTT. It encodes CAISEGQNTEAFF.